The 29 T cell receptor beta chains below were found in one sample sequenced in a study of shared clonotypes between healthy human individuals (TCRdb year 2020). The library was obtained by the immunoSEQ multiplex PCR assay. Here the immuneACCESS table is served through TCRdb, limited to in-frame sequences with V and J called. Missing clones are a known gap in these copies; in checked studies unresolved V genes cover under half, and the rest lacks a known reason. The sample table shows hundreds of thousands of clones, and about three quarters are seen once. The biggest ten clones account for more than 1.5% of the sample. Specimen: memory CD4+ T cells sorted from blood. The cell subset or site label, as the study defines it: CD45RA-negative fraction. Every receptor here comes from a woman in her 30s in good health.

V gene TRBV19 combines with J gene TRBJ1-2, with a possible D match to TRBD1 (6 bases). V was clipped by 7 bases and J by 0 bases, with 18 bases between them. CDR1 is LNHDA, CDR2 SQIVND, per germline (reference sequence). This CDR3 has 16 residues. CDR3 coding DNA: TGTGCCAGTACCCCCCGGGGGGGACACGCTAACTATGGCTACACCTTC. Translating it yields CASTPRGGHANYGYTF. Supplemented by reference TRBV19 and TRBJ1-2, the full variable domain reads DGGITQSPKYLFRKEGQNVTLSCEQNLNHDAMYWYRQDPGQGLRLIYYSQIVNDFQKGDIAEGYSVSREKKESFPLTVTSAQKNPTAFYLCASTPRGGHANYGYTFGSGTRLTVV.

The chain combines TRBV4-1 with TRBJ1-1, with D possibly TRBD1 on 6 matching bases. Germline CDR1 is MGHRA and CDR2 is YSYEKL. This CDR3 spans 16 amino acids. The V and J ends lost 4 bases and 4 bases respectively, with 19 bases between them. CDR3 nucleotides: TGCGCCAGCAGCCGTGCGTGGGTTGAGGGGGTCACTGAAGCTTTCTTT. It encodes CASSRAWVEGVTEAFF.

For this clone: This specimen includes other DNA sequences encoding the same CDR3. V gene TRBV28 combines with J gene TRBJ1-5; D is possibly TRBD1 (5 bases). The V gene lost 6 bases and the J gene lost 4 bases, with 7 bases spanning the gap. CDR1 is MDHEN and CDR2 is SYDVKM in the germline V gene. This CDR3 comprises 12 residues. DNA of the CDR3: TGTGCCAGCAGGTCAGGGAATCAGCCCCAGCATTTT. It codes for CASRSGNQPQHF.

This sequence joins TRBV20-1 and TRBJ2-1; D may be TRBD1 (5 bases). V lost 6 bases, J lost 7 bases, and 10 bases lay in between. Germline assignment: CDR1 DFQATT and CDR2 SNEGSKA (reference sequence). The CDR3 length is 11 residues. The CDR3 spells CSAPDRNEQFF. For the CDR3, the DNA is TGCAGTGCCCCCGACAGAAATGAGCAGTTCTTC.

The chain uses TRBV2 and TRBJ2-7; TRBD2 might be the D (5 bases). Germline values: CDR1 SNHLY, CDR2 FYNNEI. Trimming removed 3 bases from V and 3 bases from J, with 18 bases in between. The CDR3 loop spans 16 amino acids. CDR3: CASSDSLARRIYEQYF. In DNA form, the CDR3 reads TGTGCCAGCAGTGATTCGTTAGCGAGGAGGATCTACGAGCAGTACTTC.

The sample holds one count of this clone. J is TRBJ2-7 and V is TRBV25-1; the match to TRBD2 covers 7 bases. The CDR3 runs to 15 residues. Germline CDR1 is MGHDK and CDR2 is SYGVNS. J gave up 5 bases and V 6 bases, and 13 bases lay outside the gene matches. In nucleotides, the CDR3 is TGTGCCAGCAGGGACCCTGGGGAGGGAATCCACGAGCAGTACTTC. Amino acids: CASRDPGEGIHEQYF.

The rearrangement joins TRBV19 to TRBJ2-1; D ambiguous. Trimming removed 6 bases from V and 1 base from J, with 13 bases in between. CDR3 length: 15 residues. CDR1 is LNHDA, CDR2 SQIVND, per germline (reference sequence). The CDR3 DNA reads TGTGCCAGTAGAAGTGACATGGGATCCTACAATGAGCAGTTCTTC. Amino acid sequence: CASRSDMGSYNEQFF.

The chain employs TRBV7-7 and TRBJ2-7; D may be TRBD1 (5 bases). The CDR3 covers 13 residues. Trimming removed 5 bases from V and 7 bases from J, with 15 bases in between. CDR1 SSHAT and CDR2 FNYEAQ come from the germline V gene (reference sequence). Here the CDR3 reads CASSTGPTREQYF. In DNA, the CDR3 is TGTGCCAGCAGCACAGGACCGACTCGTGAGCAGTACTTC.

V gene TRBV27 combines with J gene TRBJ2-6, with D hard to call. The germline V gene has CDR1 MNHEY and CDR2 SMNVEV (reference sequence). V was trimmed by 6 bases and J by 2 bases, leaving 8 bases between them. The CDR3 has 14 residues. The CDR3 loop reads CASSKDPGANVLTF. The CDR3 nucleotides are TGTGCCAGCAGCAAGGATCCTGGGGCCAACGTCCTGACTTTC.

The chain has TRBV7-9 and TRBJ2-1; a possible D gene is TRBD2 (6 bases). Per germline, CDR1 SEHNR and CDR2 FQNEAQ (reference sequence). V lost 5 bases and J lost 4, with 18 bases in between. This CDR3 comprises 16 residues. The CDR3 nucleotides read TGTGCCAGCAGCCCCGTTGAGGGAGGCCAATACAATGAGCAGTTCTTC. It translates to CASSPVEGGQYNEQFF. Variable domain in full (rest from reference TRBV7-9 and TRBJ2-1): DTGVSQNPRHKITKRGQNVTFRCDPISEHNRLYWYRQTLGQGPEFLTYFQNEAQLEKSRLLSDRFSAERPKGSFSTLEIQRTEQGDSAMYLCASSPVEGGQYNEQFFGPGTRLTVL.

The chain uses TRBV29-1 and TRBJ1-1, with D possibly matching TRBD1 (5 bases). The ends were cut back, 2 bases at V and 5 bases at J, with 12 bases in the middle. The CDR3 is 13 residues long. Germline CDR1 is SQVTM and CDR2 is ANQGSEA. The CDR3: CSVEMREGTEAFF. CDR3 sequence (DNA): TGCAGCGTTGAAATGAGGGAGGGGACTGAAGCTTTCTTT.

This clone appeared a few times. The chain carries TRBV2 and TRBJ2-1; the D gene could be TRBD1 or TRBD2 (5 bases each). Between the trimmed V and J ends, which lost 7 bases and 8 bases, there was a span of 15 bases. The length of the CDR3 is 13 residues. Germline values: CDR1 SNHLY, CDR2 FYNNEI. For the CDR3, the DNA is TGTGCCAGCACCCCTTTAAGGGACCATGAGCAGTTCTTC. Residues: CASTPLRDHEQFF.

The chain carries TRBV23-1 and TRBJ2-7; D perhaps matches TRBD2 (5 bases). TRBV23-1 is treated as an ORF (open reading frame) with a function not yet certain. The CDR3 covers 15 residues. V lost 3 bases, J lost 4 bases, and 16 bases lay in between. In DNA form, the CDR3 reads TGCGCCAGCAGTCAGGGGAGACACGGCCGGTACGAGCAGTACTTC. Translation: CASSQGRHGRYEQYF.

The chain uses TRBV4-2 and TRBJ2-3; TRBD2 matches at 7 bases. The CDR3 sequence is 15 residues long. Trimming at V came to 1 base and at J to 6 bases, leaving 7 bases not matched to a gene. Germline lookup yields CDR1 LGHNA and CDR2 YNFKEQ. CDR3 DNA: TGTGCCAGCAGCCAAGGCACTAGCGAACCCGATACGCAGTATTTT. It is translated as CASSQGTSEPDTQYF.

This sequence joins TRBV7-9 and TRBJ2-3; 10 nucleotides agree with TRBD2. Germline-derived CDR1 and CDR2 are SEHNR and FQNEAQ (reference sequence). This CDR3 has 15 amino acids. V shed 6 bases, J shed 2 bases, and the junction held 5 bases outside the gene matches. CDR3: CASRPLAGVTDTQYF. Here the CDR3 DNA reads TGTGCCAGCAGACCTCTAGCGGGAGTCACAGATACGCAGTATTTT.

The V and J genes are TRBV27 and TRBJ2-1; 8 bases line up with TRBD2. The trim removed 5 bases at V and 2 bases at J, leaving 5 bases unmatched. The CDR3 consists of 15 residues. CDR1 and CDR2 (germline): MNHEY, SMNVEV (reference sequence). CDR3 bases: TGTGCCAGCAGTGCAACTAGCGGCGCCTACAATGAGCAGTTCTTC. Encoded protein: CASSATSGAYNEQFF.

The CDR3 region is CASSAGSNQPQHF. The CDR3 coding sequence is TGTGCCAGCAGTGCGGGAAGCAATCAGCCCCAGCATTTT. The V and J genes are TRBV2 and TRBJ1-5; no definite D call. V lost 4 bases to trimming and J lost 1 base, with 5 bases between them. Germline CDR1 is SNHLY and CDR2 is FYNNEI. The CDR3 spans 13 residues.

A note on this clone: Other DNA variants within this sample encode the same CDR3. V is TRBV7-9 and J is TRBJ1-2; TRBD1 might be the D (5 bases). From germline, CDR1 is SEHNR and CDR2 FQNEAQ (reference sequence). The V end was cut by 2 bases, the J end by 5 bases, with 6 bases between. The length of the CDR3 is 12 residues. DNA for the CDR3: TGTGCCAGCAGCTTACGGGGGTATGGCTACACCTTC. Protein product: CASSLRGYGYTF.

The chain is built from TRBV28 and TRBJ1-5, with 8 bases aligning to TRBD1. The V and J ends lost 5 bases and 4 bases, in that order; junction bases with no gene match: 10. In germline, CDR1 is MDHEN, CDR2 SYDVKM. The CDR3 contains 16 residues. The CDR3 protein is CASSPRGQGKNQPQHF. The CDR3 nucleotides read TGTGCCAGCAGTCCCAGAGGACAGGGAAAGAATCAGCCCCAGCATTTT.

The chain couples TRBV29-1 to TRBJ2-7; either TRBD1 or TRBD2 may supply D (5 bases each). CDR1 is SQVTM and CDR2 is ANQGSEA in the germline V gene. The V end lost 7 bases, the J end lost 0 bases, and 10 bases lay between the germline ends. The CDR3 runs to 12 residues. The CDR3 DNA follows: TGCAGCGGGGGGTGGGCCTCCTACGAGCAGTACTTC. Translated, it gives CSGGWASYEQYF.

The rearrangement links TRBV5-1 to TRBJ2-1, with 9 bases lining up with TRBD1. V lost 2 bases to trimming and J lost 15 bases; unmatched junction nucleotides: 3. Looked up from germline, CDR1 is SGHRS and CDR2 is YFSETQ. This CDR3 has 11 amino acids. CDR3 coding DNA: TGCGCCAGCAGCTTCGGGACAGGGCCGTTCTTC. Its protein product is CASSFGTGPFF.

DNA for the CDR3: TGTGCCAGCAGCCGCTCGACTAGCGGGAGTATCGATGAGCAGTTCTTC. The encoded protein is CASSRSTSGSIDEQFF. The genes are TRBV4-2 and TRBJ2-1; 12 nucleotides match TRBD2. CDR1 and CDR2 (germline): LGHNA, YNFKEQ. This CDR3 spans 16 amino acids. The V gene end was trimmed by 4 bases and the J gene end by 8 bases; junction bases not matched to a gene: 9.

Remarks on this clone: Since a much larger clone is just one base distant, this may be a read error. Distinct nucleotide sequences in the sample also encode this CDR3. The V call is TRBV27, the J call TRBJ2-1; 9 bases are a match to TRBD1. Germline assignment: CDR1 MNHEY and CDR2 SMNVEV (reference sequence). J gave up 6 bases and V 9 bases, and 3 bases lay outside the gene matches. The CDR3 length is 12 residues. The CDR3 loop reads CASGTGINEQFF. DNA for the CDR3: TGTGCCAGTGGGACAGGGATCAATGAGCAGTTCTTC.

The chain couples TRBV6-4 to TRBJ1-2, with 7 bases fitting TRBD1. The ends lost 6 bases at V and 4 bases at J; junction bases unmatched: 11. CDR1 is MRHNA and CDR2 is SNTAGT in the germline V gene. The CDR3 covers 15 residues. The CDR3 sequence: CASRKDIGTVYGYTF. In nucleotides, the CDR3 is TGTGCCAGCAGGAAGGACATCGGGACAGTCTATGGCTACACCTTC.

The CDR3 is CASSPRLAGSYEQYF. As DNA, the CDR3 is TGTGCCAGCAGCCCCCGGCTAGCGGGATCCTACGAGCAGTACTTC. V is TRBV7-2 and J is TRBJ2-7; 9 bases are shared with TRBD2. V was clipped by 5 bases and J by 1 base; unmatched bases: 6. Germline CDR1 reads SGHTA; CDR2 reads FQGNSA. CDR3 size: 15 residues.

This clone occurred a few times. This chain joins TRBV7-7 and TRBJ2-5, with 10 positions matching TRBD2. The V segment lost 11 bases and the J segment 7 bases; nucleotides outside the gene matches: 10. Germline loops: CDR1 SSHAT, CDR2 FNYEAQ (reference sequence). The CDR3 spans 13 residues. As DNA, the CDR3 is TGTGCCTCAGCGGGAGGGGACCAGGGGACCCAGTACTTC. This codes for CASAGGDQGTQYF.

The chain couples TRBV6-6 to TRBJ2-5; 7 bases map to TRBD1. The J call is doubtful: the DNA matches TRBJ2-7 better. The germline V gene has CDR1 MNHNY and CDR2 SVGAGI (reference sequence). This CDR3 spans 15 amino acids. This CDR3 is CASSYADRESNEQYF. The CDR3 DNA is TGTGCCAGCAGTTACGCCGACAGGGAGAGTAACGAGCAGTACTTC.

The chain couples TRBV7-8 to TRBJ1-3; D is unclear. V was cut by 2 bases and J by 0 bases, with 5 bases left in between. In germline, CDR1 is SGHVS, CDR2 FQNEAQ. This CDR3 spans 14 amino acids. The CDR3 sequence is CASSLLSSGNTIYF. In DNA form, the CDR3 reads TGTGCCAGCAGCTTACTGAGCTCTGGAAACACCATATATTTT.

This clone was detected many times. The rearrangement uses TRBV6-6 and TRBJ1-5; 7 positions agree with TRBD1. The CDR3 is 16 amino acids. V lost 5 bases, J lost 0 bases, and 7 bases stayed unmatched. CDR1 and CDR2 from the germline V gene are MNHNY and SVGAGI (reference sequence). The CDR3 reads CASSPRDSHSNQPQHF. The CDR3 DNA follows: TGTGCCAGCAGTCCCCGGGACAGTCATAGCAATCAGCCCCAGCATTTT.